Listed below are T cell receptor beta chains from one sample, sequenced in a study of regulatory T cells in long-lasting Graves disease. TCRdb analysed the multiplex PCR reads with MiXCR anew, one entry per CDR3 protein. Altogether fewer than 450,000 distinct CDR3 sequences are present, around 20% being singletons, with the ten largest covering roughly 20%. The sample here was peripheral blood mononuclear cells (PBMCs), taken when the disease was refractory, from a patient treated with antithyroid drugs. Every receptor here comes from a female donor with Graves disease. CDR3s include the opening cysteine and the closing phenylalanine or tryptophan. A D gene is named only where the DNA matches it firmly. Size tells how often a clone was seen (once, few, many) or the class of an expanded clone, and some rows leave it out.

d_gene: NA; abundance: many; j_gene: TRBJ1-5; v_gene: TRBV28; CDR3aa: CASSSAIGLTGPQHF; CDR3nt: TGTGCCAGCAGTTCAGCGATCGGTCTTACGGGACCCCAGCATTTT
d_gene: NA; abundance: many; j_gene: TRBJ2-1; v_gene: TRBV2; CDR3aa: CASSADRSYNEQFF; CDR3nt: TGTGCCAGCAGTGCGGACAGATCCTACAATGAGCAGTTCTTC
d_gene: NA; abundance: few; j_gene: TRBJ2-4; v_gene: TRBV20-1; CDR3aa: CSARSEAKNIQYF; CDR3nt: TGCAGTGCTAGAAGTGAAGCCAAAAACATTCAGTACTTC
d_gene: NA; abundance: many; j_gene: TRBJ1-2; v_gene: TRBV6-1; CDR3aa: CASTTGPGYTF; CDR3nt: TGTGCCAGCACAACAGGGCCTGGCTACACCTTC
d_gene: TRBD1; abundance: few; j_gene: TRBJ2-7; v_gene: TRBV14; CDR3aa: CASSPPGRDRFYEQYF; CDR3nt: TGTGCCAGCAGCCCCCCTGGAAGGGACAGATTCTACGAGCAGTACTTC
d_gene: NA; abundance: NA; j_gene: TRBJ1-1; v_gene: TRBV19; CDR3aa: CASSITANTEAFF; CDR3nt: TGTGCCAGTAGTATCACGGCGAACACTGAAGCTTTCTTT
d_gene: NA; abundance: few; j_gene: TRBJ2-3; v_gene: TRBV20-1; CDR3aa: CSAGPITDTQYF; CDR3nt: TGCAGTGCTGGTCCGATCACAGATACGCAGTATTTT
d_gene: NA; abundance: few; j_gene: TRBJ2-5; v_gene: TRBV29-1; CDR3aa: CSVVGYRGRETQYF; CDR3nt: TGCAGCGTTGTTGGGTATAGGGGGAGGGAGACCCAGTACTTC
d_gene: NA; abundance: few; j_gene: TRBJ2-2; v_gene: TRBV4-3; CDR3aa: CASSQVSNTGELFF; CDR3nt: TGCGCCAGCAGCCAAGTTAGCAACACCGGGGAGCTGTTTTTT
d_gene: NA; abundance: NA; j_gene: TRBJ2-5; v_gene: TRBV20-1; CDR3aa: CSAESVILGESQETQYF; CDR3nt: TGCAGTGCCGAGTCTGTCATTTTGGGAGAATCTCAAGAGACCCAGTACTTC
d_gene: TRBD2; abundance: many; j_gene: TRBJ2-5; v_gene: TRBV2; CDR3aa: CASQSTSGRQETQYF; CDR3nt: TGTGCCAGCCAGAGTACTAGCGGGAGACAAGAGACCCAGTACTTC
d_gene: NA; abundance: many; j_gene: TRBJ1-5; v_gene: TRBV12-3/TRBV12-4; CDR3aa: CASSPVLLGSNQPQHF; CDR3nt: TGTGCCAGCAGCCCCGTCCTACTGGGTAGCAATCAGCCCCAGCATTTT
d_gene: NA; abundance: few; j_gene: TRBJ2-5; v_gene: TRBV24-1; CDR3aa: CATSDFQGGGQETQYF; CDR3nt: TGTGCCACCAGTGATTTTCAAGGAGGGGGCCAAGAGACCCAGTACTTC
d_gene: TRBD1; abundance: many; j_gene: TRBJ1-6; v_gene: TRBV12-3/TRBV12-4; CDR3aa: CASTYKSDRANSPLHF; CDR3nt: TGTGCCAGCACCTATAAATCGGACAGGGCTAATTCACCCCTCCACTTT
d_gene: TRBD2; abundance: few; j_gene: TRBJ2-7; v_gene: TRBV20-1; CDR3aa: CSARGLVLGEQYF; CDR3nt: TGCAGTGCCAGGGGACTAGTCCTCGGGGAGCAGTACTTC
d_gene: TRBD1; abundance: many; j_gene: TRBJ2-2; v_gene: TRBV28; CDR3aa: CASRHPGTAPGTGELFF; CDR3nt: TGTGCCAGCAGGCATCCCGGGACAGCGCCAGGGACCGGGGAGCTGTTTTTT
d_gene: TRBD2; abundance: NA; j_gene: TRBJ2-2; v_gene: TRBV6-2/TRBV6-3; CDR3aa: CASSPILAGVHRELFF; CDR3nt: TGTGCCAGCAGTCCAATACTAGCGGGAGTGCACCGGGAGCTGTTTTTT
d_gene: NA; abundance: few; j_gene: TRBJ2-5; v_gene: TRBV20-1; CDR3aa: CSAAGLETQYF; CDR3nt: TGCAGTGCTGCGGGATTAGAGACCCAGTACTTC
d_gene: NA; abundance: few; j_gene: TRBJ2-7; v_gene: TRBV7-2; CDR3aa: CASSQTPGTSSEQYF; CDR3nt: TGTGCCAGCAGCCAAACACCCGGGACTTCCTCCGAGCAGTACTTC
d_gene: NA; abundance: NA; j_gene: TRBJ1-2; v_gene: TRBV9; CDR3aa: CASSVATSGAGYTF; CDR3nt: TGTGCCAGCAGCGTAGCAACCTCTGGGGCTGGCTACACCTTC
d_gene: NA; abundance: NA; j_gene: TRBJ2-3; v_gene: TRBV7-2; CDR3aa: CASSRYTEDTQYF; CDR3nt: TGTGCCAGCAGCCGCTACACTGAGGATACGCAGTATTTT
d_gene: NA; abundance: many; j_gene: TRBJ2-7; v_gene: TRBV11-2; CDR3aa: CASSLVAAGNYEQYF; CDR3nt: TGTGCCAGCAGCTTAGTAGCCGCAGGAAACTACGAGCAGTACTTC
d_gene: TRBD2; abundance: few; j_gene: TRBJ2-5; v_gene: TRBV20-1; CDR3aa: CSARGDGRARETQYF; CDR3nt: TGCAGTGCTAGAGGCGACGGGAGGGCGAGAGAGACCCAGTACTTC
d_gene: NA; abundance: NA; j_gene: TRBJ2-4; v_gene: TRBV20-1; CDR3aa: CSATDPGSVQYF; CDR3nt: TGCAGTGCTACGGACCCTGGATCGGTTCAGTACTTC
d_gene: NA; abundance: few; j_gene: TRBJ1-5; v_gene: TRBV12-3/TRBV12-4; CDR3aa: CASSSAGFNQPQHF; CDR3nt: TGTGCCAGCAGTTCTGCGGGGTTCAATCAGCCCCAGCATTTT
d_gene: NA; abundance: many; j_gene: TRBJ1-5; v_gene: TRBV24-1; CDR3aa: CATSDGTDIDQPQHF; CDR3nt: TGTGCCACCAGTGATGGGACCGATATAGATCAGCCCCAGCATTTT
d_gene: TRBD1; abundance: few; j_gene: TRBJ1-4; v_gene: TRBV7-2; CDR3aa: CASSSLKRTGGDEKLFF; CDR3nt: TGTGCCAGCAGCTCCCTCAAGCGGACAGGGGGAGATGAAAAACTGTTTTTT
d_gene: NA; abundance: few; j_gene: TRBJ2-7; v_gene: TRBV20-1; CDR3aa: CSARTLPYEQYF; CDR3nt: TGCAGTGCTAGAACCTTACCCTACGAGCAGTACTTC
d_gene: NA; abundance: NA; j_gene: TRBJ2-7; v_gene: TRBV30; CDR3aa: CAWSLGGRGAYEQYF; CDR3nt: TGTGCCTGGAGTCTGGGGGGGCGGGGAGCCTACGAGCAGTACTTC
d_gene: NA; abundance: many; j_gene: TRBJ2-7; v_gene: TRBV27; CDR3aa: CASRPGQGALAGSYEQYF; CDR3nt: TGTGCCAGCAGGCCAGGACAGGGTGCTCTAGCGGGCTCCTACGAGCAGTACTTC
d_gene: NA; abundance: NA; j_gene: TRBJ2-7; v_gene: TRBV10-2; CDR3aa: CASSESGRQGGEQYF; CDR3nt: TGCGCCAGCAGTGAGTCAGGGCGGCAGGGTGGCGAGCAGTACTTC
d_gene: NA; abundance: many; j_gene: TRBJ2-7; v_gene: TRBV7-9; CDR3aa: CASSLAGTPSQYF; CDR3nt: TGTGCCAGCAGCTTAGCCGGGACACCTTCTCAGTACTTC
d_gene: TRBD1; abundance: many; j_gene: TRBJ2-5; v_gene: TRBV12-3/TRBV12-4; CDR3aa: CASRIRDRAKETQYF; CDR3nt: TGTGCCAGCAGGATCCGGGACAGGGCGAAGGAGACCCAGTACTTC
d_gene: NA; abundance: NA; j_gene: TRBJ2-1; v_gene: TRBV9; CDR3aa: CASSPLGEFHNEQFF; CDR3nt: TGTGCCAGCAGCCCATTGGGGGAGTTCCACAATGAGCAGTTCTTC
d_gene: NA; abundance: NA; j_gene: TRBJ1-6; v_gene: TRBV9; CDR3aa: CASSARGEPLHF; CDR3nt: TGTGCCAGCAGCGCCCGGGGGGAACCCCTCCACTTT
d_gene: NA; abundance: few; j_gene: TRBJ1-1; v_gene: TRBV20-1; CDR3aa: CSARDRMGDTEAFF; CDR3nt: TGCAGTGCTAGAGATAGGATGGGGGACACTGAAGCTTTCTTT
d_gene: TRBD1; abundance: many; j_gene: TRBJ2-7; v_gene: TRBV25-1; CDR3aa: CASNDTGQVVSEQYF; CDR3nt: TGTGCCAGCAACGACACGGGACAGGTGGTCAGCGAGCAGTACTTC
d_gene: NA; abundance: NA; j_gene: TRBJ2-7; v_gene: TRBV25-1; CDR3aa: CASSEYTGSPTADEQYF; CDR3nt: TGTGCCAGCAGTGAATATACAGGGTCCCCCACCGCAGACGAGCAGTACTTC
d_gene: TRBD2; abundance: NA; j_gene: TRBJ2-3; v_gene: TRBV12-3/TRBV12-4; CDR3aa: CASSLALAGNTDTQYF; CDR3nt: TGTGCCAGCAGTTTAGCGCTAGCGGGAAACACAGATACGCAGTATTTT
d_gene: NA; abundance: many; j_gene: TRBJ2-7; v_gene: TRBV7-8; CDR3aa: CASSLGTSSSYEQYF; CDR3nt: TGTGCCAGCAGCTTAGGGACTTCAAGCTCCTACGAGCAGTACTTC
d_gene: NA; abundance: NA; j_gene: TRBJ2-1; v_gene: TRBV27; CDR3aa: CASSFSGRGEQFF; CDR3nt: TGTGCCAGCAGTTTTAGTGGGCGCGGTGAGCAGTTCTTC
d_gene: NA; abundance: NA; j_gene: TRBJ2-7; v_gene: TRBV20-1; CDR3aa: CSARDPLVYSYEQYF; CDR3nt: TGCAGTGCTAGAGACCCATTAGTCTACTCCTACGAGCAGTACTTC
d_gene: NA; abundance: many; j_gene: TRBJ2-2; v_gene: TRBV6-1; CDR3aa: CASSTGPNTGELFF; CDR3nt: TGTGCCAGCAGTACAGGACCGAACACCGGGGAGCTGTTTTTT
d_gene: TRBD1; abundance: few; j_gene: TRBJ1-2; v_gene: TRBV5-5; CDR3aa: CASSTGQGFGYTF; CDR3nt: TGTGCCAGCAGCACGGGACAGGGGTTTGGCTACACCTTC
d_gene: TRBD1; abundance: NA; j_gene: TRBJ2-2; v_gene: TRBV11-2; CDR3aa: CASSRDRGNTGELFF; CDR3nt: TGTGCCAGCAGCCGGGACAGGGGTAACACCGGGGAGCTGTTTTTT
d_gene: TRBD1; abundance: many; j_gene: TRBJ1-1; v_gene: TRBV30; CDR3aa: CAWEGQRNTEAFF; CDR3nt: TGTGCCTGGGAGGGACAGCGAAACACTGAAGCTTTCTTT
d_gene: NA; abundance: NA; j_gene: TRBJ1-2; v_gene: TRBV10-3; CDR3aa: CAIRDSYGCTF; CDR3nt: NA
d_gene: NA; abundance: many; j_gene: TRBJ2-5; v_gene: TRBV10-3; CDR3aa: CAITFSADQETQYF; CDR3nt: TGTGCCATCACCTTCAGCGCAGACCAAGAGACCCAGTACTTC
d_gene: NA; abundance: many; j_gene: TRBJ2-5; v_gene: TRBV7-2; CDR3aa: CASSYGAVKETQYF; CDR3nt: TGTGCCAGCAGCTATGGGGCAGTAAAAGAGACCCAGTACTTC
d_gene: NA; abundance: many; j_gene: TRBJ2-5; v_gene: TRBV29-1; CDR3aa: CSVGMGVETQYF; CDR3nt: TGCAGCGTGGGGATGGGGGTGGAGACCCAGTACTTC
d_gene: TRBD1; abundance: NA; j_gene: TRBJ2-2; v_gene: TRBV12-5; CDR3aa: CASGLVTKETGLTGELFF; CDR3nt: TGTGCTAGTGGTTTGGTAACGAAGGAGACAGGGCTCACCGGGGAGCTGTTTTTT
d_gene: NA; abundance: NA; j_gene: TRBJ1-1; v_gene: TRBV6-1; CDR3aa: CASTSVGQPNTDAFF; CDR3nt: TGTGCCAGCACGTCGGTTGGACAGCCAAACACTGACGCTTTCTTT
d_gene: NA; abundance: many; j_gene: TRBJ1-5; v_gene: TRBV12-3/TRBV12-4; CDR3aa: CASTRGPNQPQHF; CDR3nt: TGTGCCAGCACCCGGGGCCCCAATCAGCCCCAGCATTTT